This passage covers 30 T cell receptor beta chains from one sample sequenced in a study of beta chain features in type 1 diabetes. Every isolated RNA sample was fully reverse transcribed, so sequencing captured expressed TCRB transcripts. The repertoire was sequenced with immunoSEQ multiplex PCR; TCRdb's copy has only in-frame clones and lacks some. The sample yields 130,000 or so clones, about 9.1% seen once. The sample comprised central memory CD4+ T cells from blood. Source of these receptors: a woman between 40 and 50 years old in good health.

This clone was picked up many times. The chain joins TRBV23-1 to TRBJ2-7; a weak D match, TRBD2 (6 bases). TRBV23-1 falls under the ORF class, with uncertain function. Trimming pared 7 bases from V and 3 bases from J, leaving 22 bases between. The CDR3 contains 16 residues. The CDR3 loop is CASINLPRLVNYEQYF. The CDR3, as DNA: TGCGCCAGCATTAATCTCCCTAGACTAGTAAACTACGAGCAGTACTTC.

This clone was recorded a few times. The chain has TRBV10-3 and TRBJ2-3; 10 bases map to TRBD2. There are 15 residues in the CDR3. Germline V lookup: CDR1 ENHRY, CDR2 SYGVKD. Trimming cost V 5 bases and J 2 bases; bases outside gene matches: 4. CDR3 sequence (DNA): TGTGCCATCAGTTTCGGGACTAGCGACACAGATACGCAGTATTTT. It is translated as CAISFGTSDTDTQYF.

As for this clone: Other nucleotide sequences from this sample produce the same CDR3. The chain uses TRBV5-6 and TRBJ1-1; perhaps TRBD1 as D (5 bases). V was shortened by 5 bases and J by 3 bases, with 14 bases between the two germline ends. CDR3 size: 14 residues. CDR1 and CDR2 from the germline V gene are SGHDT and YYEEEE. CDR3 loop: CASSLGAAYTEAFF. The CDR3 coding sequence is TGTGCCAGCAGTCTAGGGGCGGCTTACACTGAAGCTTTCTTT. The complete variable domain, with remaining parts taken from reference TRBV5-6 and TRBJ1-1, reads DAGVTQSPTHLIKTRGQQVTLRCSPKSGHDTVSWYQQALGQGPQFIFQYYEEEERQRGNFPDRFSGHQFPNYSSELNVNALLLGDSALYLCASSLGAAYTEAFFGQGTRLTVV.

This rearrangement joins TRBV4-1 to TRBJ2-2; a weak D match, TRBD2 (6 bases). CDR1 is MGHRA, CDR2 YSYEKL, per germline. CDR3 length: 17 residues. V was trimmed by 0 bases and J by 0 bases, leaving 11 bases between them. DNA of the CDR3: TGCGCCAGCAGCCAAGATGGGGACTCCTCGAACACCGGGGAGCTGTTTTTT. Translating gives CASSQDGDSSNTGELFF.

The table lists this clone with a few counts. V is TRBV5-1 and J is TRBJ2-3, with a possible D match to TRBD1 (5 bases). This CDR3 comprises 13 residues. Trimming pared 5 bases from V and 5 bases from J, leaving 12 bases between. Germline V lookup: CDR1 SGHRS, CDR2 YFSETQ. CDR3 sequence (DNA): TGCGCCAGCAGATACCAGGGTCGAGATACGCAGTATTTT. This codes for CASRYQGRDTQYF. The variable domain in full, with the rest retrieved from reference TRBV5-1 and TRBJ2-3, is KAGVTQTPRYLIKTRGQQVTLSCSPISGHRSVSWYQQTPGQGLQFLFEYFSETQRNKGNFPGRFSGRQFSNSRSEMNVSTLELGDSALYLCASRYQGRDTQYFGPGTRLTVL.

This clone occurred a few times. Other DNA sequences in the same sample also yield this CDR3. The gene calls are TRBV28 and TRBJ2-5, with D unresolved. V lost 7 bases, J lost 3 bases, and 6 bases lay in between. CDR1 and CDR2 from the germline V gene are MDHEN and SYDVKM. The CDR3 length is 11 residues. CDR3 bases: TGTGCCAGCACATCGGAAGAGACCCAGTACTTC. Translation gives CASTSEETQYF.

This clone was counted only a few times. This chain links TRBV6-1 with TRBJ2-7, with D perhaps TRBD1 (6 bases). The CDR3 loop spans 12 amino acids. V gave up 6 bases and J gave up 4 bases, with 10 bases separating them. In germline, CDR1 is MNHNS, CDR2 SASEGT. CDR3 sequence (DNA): TGTGCCAGCAGCGGACAGCTGTACGAGCAGTACTTC. This encodes CASSGQLYEQYF.

This clone was seen more than once but under ten times. V gene TRBV7-2 combines with J gene TRBJ1-5; no definite D call. The CDR3 extends over 15 amino acids. The germline gives CDR1 SGHTA, CDR2 FQGNSA. Trimming stripped 1 base from V and 4 bases from J, with 11 bases between. The CDR3 loop is CASSLGSSVNQPQHF. In DNA, the CDR3 is TGTGCCAGCAGCTTAGGATCGTCGGTGAATCAGCCCCAGCATTTT. The full variable domain, with the rest looked up from reference TRBV7-2 and TRBJ1-5, is GAGVSQSPSNKVTEKGKDVELRCDPISGHTALYWYRQSLGQGLEFLIYFQGNSAPDKSGLPSDRFSAERTGGSVSTLTIQRTQQEDSAVYLCASSLGSSVNQPQHFGDGTRLSIL.

The table lists this clone with a few counts. This rearrangement joins TRBV7-8 to TRBJ1-5, with D unresolved. Germline CDR1 SGHVS, CDR2 FQNEAQ. This CDR3 spans 16 amino acids. Trimming left V 1 base short and J 0 bases short, with 10 bases between. The CDR3 loop is CASSLVAGSSNQPQHF. DNA of the CDR3: TGTGCCAGCAGCTTAGTCGCCGGTTCTAGCAATCAGCCCCAGCATTTT.

In DNA, the CDR3 is TGTGCCAGCTCACCACCTACAGGGGGGGGCACAGATACGCAGTATTTT. This sequence encodes CASSPPTGGGTDTQYF. The chain joins TRBV18 to TRBJ2-3; maybe TRBD1 (8 bases). The CDR3 has 16 amino acids. Germline V CDR1 and CDR2: KGHSH, LQKENI. Trimming left V 0 bases short and J 1 base short, with 11 bases between.

This sequence joins TRBV7-2 and TRBJ2-3; 7 positions match TRBD2. The CDR3 spans 17 residues. V gave up 0 bases and J gave up 1 base; unmatched junction bases: 7. CDR1 and CDR2 from the germline V gene are SGHTA and FQGNSA. The CDR3: CASSLAGGGGGTDTQYF. The CDR3, as DNA: TGTGCCAGCAGCTTAGCGGGTGGCGGGGGAGGCACAGATACGCAGTATTTT.

This rearrangement joins TRBV12-5 to TRBJ2-2; TRBD1 matches 8 bases. This CDR3 comprises 16 residues. Germline V gene data show CDR1 as LGHNT and CDR2 as FRNRAP. V shed 4 bases and J 4 bases; nucleotides not matched to a gene: 8. The CDR3 DNA sequence: TGTGCTAGTGGTTCCGGACAGGGTGATGGCACCGGGGAGCTGTTTTTT. This gives the protein CASGSGQGDGTGELFF. Variable domain in full (rest from reference TRBV12-5 and TRBJ2-2): DARVTQTPRHKVTEMGQEVTMRCQPILGHNTVFWYRQTMMQGLELLAYFRNRAPLDDSGMPKDRFSAEMPDATLATLKIQPSEPRDSAVYFCASGSGQGDGTGELFFGEGSRLTVL.

This clone was detected a few times. The V and J genes are TRBV27 and TRBJ2-5; D gene uncertain. The end of the DNA fits TRBJ2-7 better, so the J call may be wrong. Germline loops: CDR1 MNHEY, CDR2 SMNVEV (reference sequence). This CDR3 is 13 amino acids long. The CDR3 sequence: CASSTLSSYEQYF. CDR3 DNA: TGTGCCAGCAGTACCTTAAGCTCCTACGAGCAGTACTTC.

The chain carries TRBV5-6 and TRBJ2-5; D perhaps matches TRBD1 (5 bases). The CDR3 spans 14 residues. From germline, CDR1 is SGHDT and CDR2 YYEEEE. V shed 3 bases and J shed 2 bases, with 11 bases lying between them. The CDR3 coding sequence is TGTGCCAGCAGCTCGAGGACAAATCAAGAGACCCAGTACTTC. Its protein product is CASSSRTNQETQYF.

The table lists this clone with a few counts. The gene calls are TRBV7-2 and TRBJ2-1; D is unresolved. Between the trimmed V and J ends, which lost 2 bases and 0 bases, there was a span of 8 bases. CDR1 is SGHTA and CDR2 is FQGNSA in the germline V gene. The CDR3 loop spans 15 amino acids. For the CDR3, the DNA is TGTGCCAGCAGCTTACACAGAAGCTCCTACAATGAGCAGTTCTTC. This translates into CASSLHRSSYNEQFF.

This clone was seen a few times. The genes are TRBV19 and TRBJ2-3, with a possible D match to TRBD2 (6 bases). The CDR3 has 13 residues. Germline V gene data show CDR1 as LNHDA and CDR2 as SQIVND (reference sequence). The V and J ends lost 3 bases and 14 bases respectively, with 18 bases between them. This chain's CDR3 is CASSIEGPRRAYF. In DNA, the CDR3 is TGTGCCAGTAGTATTGAGGGGCCACGGAGGGCGTATTTT.

There are a few counts of this clone. CDR3 sequence: CATQRAPNTGELFF. In DNA form, the CDR3 reads TGTGCCACTCAGCGGGCCCCGAACACCGGGGAGCTGTTTTTT. The V and J genes are TRBV11-2 and TRBJ2-2; D possibly corresponds to TRBD2 (6 bases). The CDR3 has 14 amino acids. With 10 bases removed from V and 0 bases from J, the gap between germline ends came to 12 bases. Germline V gene data show CDR1 as SGHAT and CDR2 as FQNNGV. The variable domain in full, with the rest retrieved from reference TRBV11-2 and TRBJ2-2, is EAGVAQSPRYKIIEKRQSVAFWCNPISGHATLYWYQQILGQGPKLLIQFQNNGVVDDSQLPKDRFSAERLKGVDSTLKIQPAKLEDSAVYLCATQRAPNTGELFFGEGSRLTVL.

The rearrangement uses TRBV19 and TRBJ1-1, with TRBD1 identical over 12 bases. Trimming took 6 bases from V and 6 from J; bases not matched to a gene: 14. The CDR3 contains 17 residues. Germline V gene data show CDR1 as LNHDA and CDR2 as SQIVND (reference sequence). The CDR3 loop is CASRDTGTGGEGAEAFF. The CDR3 bases are TGTGCCAGTAGAGATACCGGGACAGGGGGCGAGGGCGCTGAAGCTTTCTTT.

The V call is TRBV7-9, the J call TRBJ1-1; 7 bases match TRBD1. With 4 bases clipped from V and 6 bases from J, the junction kept 8 bases outside the gene matches. The CDR3 totals 14 residues. Per germline, CDR1 SEHNR and CDR2 FQNEAQ (reference sequence). CDR3 region: CASSSRQGRAEAFF. In DNA, the CDR3 is TGTGCCAGCAGCTCAAGACAGGGACGGGCTGAAGCTTTCTTT.

This clone occurred a few times. The chain uses TRBV29-1 and TRBJ2-4; the D gene is possibly TRBD2 (6 bases). Germline lookup yields CDR1 SQVTM and CDR2 ANQGSEA. The V end lost 4 bases, the J end lost 1 base, and 8 bases lay between the germline ends. The CDR3 is made up of 13 amino acids. The CDR3 region is CSVVEGAKNIQYF. The CDR3 bases are TGCAGCGTTGTGGAGGGGGCCAAAAACATTCAGTACTTC.

V is TRBV11-2 and J is TRBJ1-6, with 8 bases that match TRBD1. This CDR3 comprises 14 residues. Unmatched junction bases numbered 5, after V lost 3 bases and J lost 10 bases. Germline CDR1 is SGHAT and CDR2 is FQNNGV. The CDR3 region has the DNA TGTGCCAGCAGCTTTTCAGGGGGCAGGTCACCCCTCCACTTT. This sequence encodes CASSFSGGRSPLHF.

The chain joins TRBV18 to TRBJ2-7; D gene uncertain. V lost 3 bases and J lost 1, with 7 bases in between. The CDR3 contains 13 residues. Germline CDR1 is KGHSH and CDR2 is LQKENI. CDR3 region: CASSPEMSYEQYF. DNA for the CDR3: TGTGCCAGCTCACCGGAGATGTCCTACGAGCAGTACTTC. Full variable domain (remainder filled in from reference TRBV18 and TRBJ2-7): NAGVMQNPRHLVRRRGQEARLRCSPMKGHSHVYWYRQLPEEGLKFMVYLQKENIIDESGMPKERFSAEFPKEGPSILRIQQVVRGDSAAYFCASSPEMSYEQYFGPGTRLTVT.

The chain uses TRBV4-2 and TRBJ2-1; perhaps TRBD1 as D (5 bases). Trimming took off 1 base at V and 3 bases at J, with 10 bases between the two ends. The germline V gene has CDR1 LGHNA and CDR2 YNFKEQ. The CDR3 totals 15 residues. CDR3 DNA: TGTGCCAGCAGCCAAGGACAGATAAACTACAATGAGCAGTTCTTC. Its translation is CASSQGQINYNEQFF.

Ten or more counts support this clone. The V call is TRBV23-1, the J call TRBJ2-3; D not resolved. TRBV23-1 is placed among ORFs of uncertain function. The CDR3 runs to 9 residues. Trimming took 7 bases from V and 8 from J, leaving 4 bases between them. In DNA form, the CDR3 reads TGCGCCAGCACCGTTACGCAGTATTTT. It codes for CASTVTQYF.

This sequence joins TRBV29-1 and TRBJ2-7, with 7 bases matching TRBD1. This CDR3 spans 13 amino acids. In germline, CDR1 is SQVTM, CDR2 ANQGSEA. The V and J ends lost 1 base and 3 bases, in that order; junction bases with no gene match: 3. The CDR3 DNA reads TGCAGCGTTGAAGGTGCAGGGGGCTACGAGCAGTACTTC. Its translation: CSVEGAGGYEQYF.

This clone showed up many times. This rearrangement joins TRBV7-2 to TRBJ2-7; no clear D. This CDR3 region has 15 residues. Germline loops: CDR1 SGHTA, CDR2 FQGNSA. V was cut by 0 bases and J by 0 bases, with 9 bases left in between. The CDR3 loop is CASSLAVGSSYEQYF. The DNA for the CDR3 is TGTGCCAGCAGCTTAGCGGTCGGGTCCTCCTACGAGCAGTACTTC.

The chain couples TRBV27 to TRBJ1-2; TRBD1 matches at 8 bases. The V gene end was trimmed by 4 bases and the J gene end by 11 bases; junction bases not matched to a gene: 12. Per germline, CDR1 MNHEY and CDR2 SMNVEV (reference sequence). The CDR3 has 14 residues. Written as DNA, the CDR3 is TGTGCCAGCAGTTACAGCTTCGGGACAGGCTCATACACCTTC. It is translated as CASSYSFGTGSYTF.

In the case of this clone: Other DNA sequences in the same sample also yield this CDR3. The CDR3 DNA follows: TGTGCCAGCAGCTACCCGGGACAGGGGGCGAGCGAGCAGTACTTC. It translates to CASSYPGQGASEQYF. This chain links TRBV7-9 with TRBJ2-7, with TRBD1 matching 12 bases. CDR1 is SEHNR, CDR2 FQNEAQ, per germline (reference sequence). The CDR3 length is 15 residues. V shed 4 bases, J shed 6 bases, and the junction held 7 bases outside the gene matches.

This clone was found a few times. The rearrangement uses TRBV9 and TRBJ2-1; weak D call: TRBD2 (6 bases). Between the trimmed V and J ends, which lost 2 bases and 9 bases, there was a span of 15 bases. Looked up from germline, CDR1 is SGDLS and CDR2 is YYNGEE. This CDR3 is built from 14 residues. The CDR3 nucleotides are TGTGCCAGCAGCGTGGGCGGGGTTCTCGCTGAGCAGTTCTTC. This sequence encodes CASSVGGVLAEQFF.

This clone was recorded a few times. V is TRBV15 and J is TRBJ1-2; D call uncertain. The CDR3 consists of 14 residues. CDR1 is LNHNV, CDR2 YYDKDF, per germline (reference sequence). V was pared by 6 bases and J by 8 bases, with 19 bases between. The CDR3, as DNA: TGTGCCACCAGAGGAGGAGGCGATTTGGGGGGCTACACCTTC. It codes for CATRGGGDLGGYTF. Using reference TRBV15 and TRBJ1-2 for the parts outside the CDR3, the full variable domain is DAMVIQNPRYQVTQFGKPVTLSCSQTLNHNVMYWYQQKSSQAPKLLFHYYDKDFNNEADTPDNFQSRRPNTSFCFLDIRSPGLGDTAMYLCATRGGGDLGGYTFGSGTRLTVV.